This T cell receptor beta chain emerged from a study of OX40 agonist ivuxolimab in advanced cancers. Profiled with immunoSEQ multiplex PCR; TCRdb holds only in-frame clones, not every one. The data show approximately 100,000 clones, around 92% seen once. The source material was CD4+ or CD8+ T cells sorted from blood, sampled in a trial of the OX40 agonist ivuxolimab. The sequence was collected from an adult with an advanced solid tumor such as melanoma, head and neck, liver or kidney cancer.

The CDR3 spells CASSIEAYSGNTIYF. The CDR3, as DNA: TGTGCCAGTAGTATAGAGGCGTACTCTGGAAACACCATATATTTT. This rearrangement joins TRBV19 to TRBJ1-3, with D uncertain. Germline V gives CDR1 LNHDA, CDR2 SQIVND (reference sequence). The CDR3 length is 15 residues. V was cut by 0 bases and J by 0 bases, with 6 bases left in between.